This TCR beta chain was captured by sequencing in a study of CD8 T cells in Susac syndrome (dated by TCRdb to the late 2010s). With regard to the full study: Repertoire sequencing was used to test whether CD8+ T cell activation and differentiation in Susac syndrome was antigen driven. General findings and caveats noted by the study authors: The study acknowledged that relatively few individuals were included in the TCR sequencing and HLA analysis.

RNA was extracted using the RNeasy kit, and about 0.45 to 1 ug of the RNA was reverse transcribed with random hexamers. TCR beta CDR3 regions were amplified with the immunoSEQ multiplex PCR assay covering 54 Vbeta and 13 Jbeta segments. PCR amplification bias was corrected by using a synthetic template baseline for primer optimization and computational correction. Per the source publication's procedure: Reads were annotated to V, D and J genes according to IMGT and were analyzed with immunoSEQ Analyzer, with only productive sequences retained. To calculate clonality, Shannon entropy was normalized by log2 of the number of productive unique sequences and then subtracted from one. For each patient and control, public and private clones were evaluated within the 100 most prevalent clones. Clones were defined as Susac-specific when absent from the healthy and MS cohorts, from 1,000 to 1,100 published viral clones and from other ImmuneACCESS disease sequences. TCRdb itself trimmed the public reads at Q25 with fastp, ran MiXCR and retained productive beta chains. Rows are unified per CDR3 protein, each entry keeping the most common DNA and genes. These V and J calls are TCRdb output, not the study's own analysis. This sample comprises approximately 190,000 distinct CDR3 sequences, nearly 95% of them detected only once. The ten most abundant clones make up 0.093% of the sample.

The V end loses 4 bases and the J end loses 3 bases, and a stretch of 18 bases separates them. Taken from the germline V gene (reference sequence), the CDR1 and CDR2 loops are SGHNT and YYREEE. Including cysteine and phenylalanine, the CDR3 has 16 amino acids. The sequence is cut down to CDR3 DNA, 48 bases in frame from base 1. Note on this clonotype: Its antigen is not yet known. One base away there is no much larger clone; base qualities are not given.

High-throughput TCR beta sequencing profiled peripheral blood CD8+ and CD4+ T cells from healthy donors, Susac syndrome patients and multiple sclerosis patients. The multiple sclerosis controls were treatment-naive patients whose relapsing-remitting disease, either stable or active, fulfilled the revised McDonald criteria. Bulk CD8+ and CD4+ T cells were purified by magnetic negative isolation, while CD8+ TEMRA cells were enriched using FACS. Blood was drawn into EDTA tubes, processed within 24 hours, and PBMCs were isolated by density gradient centrifugation. PBMCs intended for TCR sequencing were cryopreserved in liquid nitrogen and were subsequently thawed in a 37 degrees C water bath. The sorted or isolated CD4+, CD8+ and CD8+ TEMRA cells had a purity of 90% or higher.

The V and J genes are TRBV5-4 and TRBJ2-3, with the D call perhaps TRBD1 or TRBD2, each one matching 5 bases. The TCR comes from a human donor with multiple sclerosis. Sequencing input: CD4+ T cells from PBMCs. The nucleotide sequence is given as TGTGCCAGCAGCCCGGGGACGCCCTTGGGTACAGATACGCAGTATTTT. It translates as CASSPGTPLGTDTQYF.